This TCR beta chain comes out of a study of Ad26.COV2.S vaccination and SARS-CoV-2 variants (dated by TCRdb to the early 2020s). Concerning the study at large: TCRbeta repertoire sequencing was used to assess the specificity and breadth of SARS-CoV-2-reactive T cell receptors after Ad26.COV2.S vaccination. A total of some 30 samples were included in the TCR-sequenced set, comprising around 19 Ad26.COV2.S vaccine recipients, 5 placebo recipients and 8 SARS-CoV-2 convalescent individuals. What the work shows at the level of the full study, not this receptor alone: The authors noted that the TCR breadth and depth analyses may have underestimated total T cell responses. After vaccination, substantial breadth of spike-specific CD8+ and CD4+ T cell responses was reported. Non-spike TCR breadth was comparable between vaccine and placebo recipients, consistent with the vaccine containing only spike. Ad26.COV2.S recipients had higher spike-specific TCR breadth than placebo recipients (P = 0.0014).

The junction shows trimming of 4 bases on V and 4 bases on J, plus 6 bases between the germline ends. Via the germline V gene, CDR1 is MNHEY and CDR2 SVGAGI. The CDR3 covers 12 residues, taking in both the cysteine and the phenylalanine. Left in the record is the CDR3 DNA by itself, 36 bases read in frame from the first base. Reading the label with the study, this specimen's time point is: individuals recovered from natural SARS-CoV-2 infection. The immunoSEQ Assay was the method used to sequence TCRbeta CDR3 regions. After extraction, genomic DNA underwent amplification by bias-controlled multiplex PCR, followed by high-throughput sequencing. Concerning the study's data processing: To quantify the absolute abundance of every unique TCRbeta CDR3 region, sequences were collapsed and filtered. T cell fraction was estimated by normalizing TCRbeta template counts to usable DNA, with usable DNA measured through amplification of reference genes found in all nucleated cells. Repertoire TCRs were annotated as SARS-CoV-2-specific by exact matching of V gene, CDR3 amino acid sequence and J gene to a known reactive TCR set. The reference SARS-CoV-2 TCR set came from MIRA and was filtered for enrichment in COVID-19-positive ImmuneCODE repertoires, removing public or cross-reactive TCRs. Using the MIRA antigens, annotated TCRs were further analysed by specific ORF or by position within an ORF. Depth was the summed frequency of annotated unique rearrangements, while breadth was defined as annotated unique rearrangements over total unique productive rearrangements. Group comparisons of TCR breadth used two-sided Wilcoxon rank-sum tests. TCRdb obtained this table from immuneACCESS and retained in-frame rearrangements with V and J assigned. These tables miss some clones; where compared with another copy, unresolved V genes account for less than half of the shortfall, and the remainder is unexplained. The V and J calls and the clone size are those of that table, but D and trimming were determined from the DNA. Within this sample are 85,000 to 120,000 clones, with roughly 75% of them counted one time only. About 18% of the sample is in the top ten clones.

About this clone: This clone's antigen is unknown. No clone much larger than this one lies a single base away; base qualities are absent.

The sequence was collected from a human donor who had recovered from COVID-19. The rearranged segments are TRBV6-5 and TRBJ2-3, with the D gene call left open. Sequencing used peripheral blood, obtained after recovery from COVID-19. The nucleotide sequence is given as TGTGCCAGCAGTTGGATCGCAGATACGCAGTATTTT. Translated, it gives CASSWIADTQYF.